The 31 T cell receptor beta chains in this list originate from one sample, sequenced in a study of metastatic and nonmetastatic thyroid tumors. TCRdb re-analyzed the PCR reads through MiXCR. The sample records 29,000 or so clones, approximately 4% being singletons. All patients were untreated before thyroid surgery. Sequenced: blood. These receptors were obtained from a female donor with papillary thyroid cancer or a benign thyroid nodule (not recorded which). Some clones in this sample may be carry-over from other donors' samples.

This clone was counted many times. The chain employs TRBV7-2 and TRBJ2-3; D might be TRBD1 or TRBD2, each matching 5 bases. Trimming shortened V by 3 bases and J by 5 bases, and 9 bases separated the two germline ends. This CDR3 spans 13 amino acids. CDR1 and CDR2 from the germline V gene are SGHTA and FQGNSA. The CDR3 spells CASSLRGGDTQYF. DNA for the CDR3: TGTGCCAGCAGCTTGCGTGGGGGAGATACGCAGTATTTT.

The chain is built from TRBV2 and TRBJ2-7; D might be TRBD1 (6 bases). The CDR3 is 14 residues long. Germline CDR1 reads SNHLY; CDR2 reads FYNNEI. Between the trimmed V and J ends, which lost 6 bases and 4 bases, there was a span of 16 bases. CDR3 DNA sequence: TGTGCCAGCAGGGGTTTATACAGGGAATACGAGCAGTACGTC. Protein: CASRGLYREYEQYV.

This clone was recorded many times. The chain carries TRBV7-2 and TRBJ2-1, with 10 bases matching TRBD2. Looked up from germline, CDR1 is SGHTA and CDR2 is FQGNSA. This CDR3 comprises 15 residues. The ends lost 6 bases at V and 2 bases at J; junction bases unmatched: 4. As DNA, the CDR3 is TGTGCCAGCAGACTAGCGGGATCCCCCTACAATGAGCAGTTCTTC. It yields the protein CASRLAGSPYNEQFF.

The J gene is TRBJ1-4, the V gene TRBV6-2 or TRBV6-3; D remains unclear. The germline V and J ends were trimmed by 0 bases and 5 bases, with 7 bases remaining between them. Germline V gives CDR1 MNHEY, CDR2 SVGEGT. The CDR3 is 14 amino acids. CDR3 sequence (DNA): TGTGCCAGCAGTTACTCCTTGCAGAATGAAAAACTGTTTTTT. It encodes CASSYSLQNEKLFF.

Concerning this clone: One end of the junction is discordant with germline, which a read error may explain. J is TRBJ2-5 and V is TRBV7-9; D is uncertain. Germline V CDR1 and CDR2: SEHNR, FQNEAQ (reference sequence). There are 14 residues in the CDR3. In DNA, the CDR3 is TGTGCCAGCAGATTATATGGTAGCAAAGAGACACAGTACTTC. Its protein is CASRLYGSKETQYF.

This clone was detected only a few times. V usage is TRBV27 and J usage is TRBJ2-3; D perhaps matches TRBD2 (6 bases). V shed 1 base and J shed 3 bases, with 14 bases lying between them. From germline, CDR1 is MNHEY and CDR2 SMNVEV (reference sequence). The CDR3 has 16 residues. The CDR3 loop is CASSLFGRSSTDTQYF. As DNA, the CDR3 is TGTGCCAGCAGTTTATTCGGGAGATCCTCGACAGATACGCAGTATTTT.

This clone was seen more than once but under ten times. The V call is TRBV6-9, the J call TRBJ1-2; the D is unclear. CDR1 is MNHGY, CDR2 SVAAGI, per germline. V lost 1 base and J lost 0, with 12 bases in between. The CDR3 covers 16 residues. The CDR3 spells CASSYWADGSNYGYTF. CDR3 bases: TGTGCCAGCAGTTATTGGGCTGACGGTTCTAACTATGGCTACACCTTC.

Remarks on this clone: A much larger clone lies a single base off, so this may be a read error. This chain links TRBV30 with TRBJ1-1; D unclear. V dropped 5 bases and J dropped 5 bases, with 12 bases sitting between them. Germline-derived CDR1 and CDR2 are GTSNPN and SVGIG (reference sequence). The CDR3 spans 12 residues. This chain's CDR3 is CAWCRLGTEAFF. In nucleotides, the CDR3 is TGTGCCTGGTGTCGGTTGGGGACTGAAGCTTTCTTT.

The chain joins TRBV6-5 to TRBJ1-5; D ambiguous. Germline CDR1 MNHEY, CDR2 SVGAGI. V was clipped by 0 bases and J by 3 bases, with 3 bases between them. This CDR3 contains 13 residues. This CDR3 is CASSYSFNQPQHF. As DNA, the CDR3 is TGTGCCAGCAGTTACTCGTTCAATCAGCCCCAGCATTTT.

In its sample, this clone was seen many times. The CDR3 protein is CASSFGTGVYEQYF. The CDR3 DNA is TGTGCCAGCAGCTTCGGGACAGGCGTATACGAGCAGTACTTC. This chain uses TRBV11-1 with TRBJ2-7; 8 nucleotides line up with TRBD1. V lost 3 bases to trimming and J lost 4 bases; unmatched junction nucleotides: 5. The CDR3 contains 14 residues. CDR1 is SGHAT and CDR2 is FQDESV in the germline V gene (reference sequence).

This clone is medium-sized by share. V usage is TRBV12-3 or TRBV12-4 and J usage is TRBJ2-2, with D perhaps matching TRBD2 (6 bases). Deletions cut 8 bases from V and 7 bases from J, with 17 bases between. The length of the CDR3 is 14 residues. The CDR3 nucleotides read TGTGCCAGCCGGGCAACCGGGACTGGCGGGGAGCTGTTTTTT. As protein: CASRATGTGGELFF.

The chain couples TRBV12-3 or TRBV12-4 to TRBJ2-7; D may be TRBD2 (5 bases). Trimming took off 3 bases at V and 4 bases at J, with 7 bases between the two ends. The CDR3 sequence is 12 residues long. The CDR3: CASSFGDYEQYF. For the CDR3, the DNA is TGTGCCAGCAGTTTCGGGGATTACGAGCAGTACTTC.

J is TRBJ2-1 and V is TRBV9, with D hard to call. Per the germline V gene, CDR1 is SGDLS and CDR2 is YYNGEE. Trimming removed 2 bases from V and 9 bases from J, with 9 bases in between. CDR3 size: 12 residues. As DNA, the CDR3 is TGTGCCAGCAGCGTGGCTGATGGTGAGCAGTTCTTC. It encodes CASSVADGEQFF.

This clone rates as medium-sized. The gene calls are TRBV6-4 and TRBJ1-3, with D hard to call. Trimming removed 2 bases from V and 2 bases from J, with 4 bases in between. This CDR3 is 13 amino acids long. Germline V gives CDR1 MRHNA, CDR2 SNTAGT. The CDR3 sequence is CASSDQPGNTIYF. CDR3 bases: TGTGCCAGCAGTGACCAGCCTGGAAACACCATATATTTT.

This chain uses TRBV9 with TRBJ2-5; perhaps TRBD1 as D (5 bases). V lost 4 bases and J 14 bases, leaving 21 bases between the germline ends. CDR3 length equals 13 residues. Germline V gene data show CDR1 as SGDLS and CDR2 as YYNGEE. The CDR3 DNA is TGTGCCAGCAGCCCAGGGATCCAAGAGAGCCAATACTTC. Translated: CASSPGIQESQYF.

This clone was seen many times. The rearrangement joins TRBV7-9 to TRBJ2-7; possible D gene TRBD2, 6 bases. Trimming pared 5 bases from V and 1 base from J, leaving 21 bases between. This CDR3 is built from 17 residues. In germline, CDR1 is SEHNR, CDR2 FQNEAQ (reference sequence). The CDR3 here is CASSPRGVAGSSYEQYF. CDR3 coding DNA: TGTGCCAGCAGCCCCCGCGGGGTTGCCGGCAGTTCCTACGAGCAGTACTTC.

Sample share makes this clone medium-sized (0.01 to 0.1%). The chain recombines TRBV6-2 or TRBV6-3 with TRBJ2-2, with TRBD1 as a possible D gene (5 bases). The CDR3 extends over 14 amino acids. The germline CDR1 and CDR2 sequences are MNHEY and SVGEGT. V dropped 10 bases and J dropped 0 bases, with 12 bases sitting between them. CDR3 loop: CATVTDTNTGELFF. CDR3 DNA sequence: TGTGCCACCGTGACAGACACGAACACCGGGGAGCTGTTTTTT.

This clone was seen repeatedly, ten times or more. The V and J genes are TRBV19 and TRBJ1-1; D call uncertain. V was clipped by 3 bases and J by 0 bases, with 8 bases between them. The germline CDR1 and CDR2 sequences are LNHDA and SQIVND (reference sequence). The CDR3 consists of 14 residues. The CDR3 nucleotides are TGTGCCAGTAGTATTCCAGGCCTGAACACTGAAGCTTTCTTT. It translates to CASSIPGLNTEAFF.

The chain is built from TRBV7-2 and TRBJ1-1; possible D gene TRBD1, 6 bases. Germline CDR1 SGHTA, CDR2 FQGNSA. V lost 3 bases and J lost 6, with 14 bases in between. The CDR3 is made up of 14 amino acids. The CDR3 sequence: CASSFHRDCSEAFF. The CDR3 nucleotides are TGTGCCAGCAGCTTCCACAGGGATTGCTCTGAAGCTTTCTTT.

This clone was seen a few times. The rearrangement uses TRBV20-1 and TRBJ2-7; TRBD2 matches 8 bases. This CDR3 has 13 amino acids. Per the germline V gene, CDR1 is DFQATT and CDR2 is SNEGSKA (reference sequence). The ends lost 6 bases at V and 6 bases at J; junction bases unmatched: 10. The DNA of the CDR3 is TGCAGTGCGAATGCCGGGACTAGAATCGAGCAGTACTTC. Its translation: CSANAGTRIEQYF.

A few counts support this clone. The chain is built from TRBV28 and TRBJ1-1; 9 bases map to TRBD1. Germline loops: CDR1 MDHEN, CDR2 SYDVKM. This CDR3 is 16 amino acids long. V dropped 6 bases and J dropped 6; count of bases not matched to a gene: 14. This CDR3 is CASRTRDRDPRAEAFF. The CDR3 nucleotides read TGTGCCAGCAGGACCCGGGACAGGGACCCACGGGCTGAAGCTTTCTTT.

This clone occurred many times. The J gene is TRBJ2-3, the V gene TRBV7-6, with D tentatively TRBD2 (6 bases). This CDR3 has 14 amino acids. Between the trimmed V and J ends, which lost 0 bases and 5 bases, there was a span of 9 bases. In germline, CDR1 is SGHVS, CDR2 FNYEAQ. The CDR3 loop reads CASSLAGGLDTQYF. CDR3 DNA sequence: TGTGCCAGCAGCTTAGCGGGAGGATTAGATACGCAGTATTTT.

This clone is labeled medium-sized. The chain uses TRBV28 and TRBJ2-7; D gene unclear. The V gene lost 4 bases and the J gene lost 2 bases, with 3 bases spanning the gap. CDR1 is MDHEN, CDR2 SYDVKM, per germline. The length of the CDR3 is 11 residues. The CDR3 nucleotides are TGTGCCAGCAGTTACGCCTACGAGCAGTACTTC. It is translated as CASSYAYEQYF.

This clone was picked up many times. DNA of the CDR3: TGCAGTGCTAGAAGGAGCGGATCCTACGAGCAGTACTTC. Amino acid sequence: CSARRSGSYEQYF. The J gene is TRBJ2-7, the V gene TRBV20-1; D may be TRBD2 (5 bases). The germline V gene encodes CDR1 DFQATT and CDR2 SNEGSKA (reference sequence). The germline V and J ends were trimmed by 2 bases and 1 base, with 9 bases remaining between them. The CDR3 sequence is 13 residues long.

This clone showed up many times. The chain is built from TRBV5-4 and TRBJ1-3; 8 nucleotides line up with TRBD1. V trimming: 4 bases; J trimming: 1 base; junction bases outside the gene matches: 4. The CDR3 runs to 15 residues. The germline V gene encodes CDR1 SGHNT and CDR2 YYREEE (reference sequence). CDR3 region: CASSRQGASGNTIYF. The CDR3 DNA sequence: TGTGCCAGCAGCAGGCAGGGGGCTTCTGGAAACACCATATATTTT.

The chain uses TRBV6-5 and TRBJ1-2; D not certain. V was cut by 4 bases and J by 9 bases, with 18 bases left in between. The CDR3 length is 14 residues. Looked up from germline, CDR1 is MNHEY and CDR2 is SVGAGI. The CDR3 protein is CASSFVTPRHSYTF. CDR3 bases: TGTGCCAGCAGTTTCGTCACTCCGAGGCATAGCTACACCTTC.

This clone is medium-sized in the sample. V and J are TRBV27 and TRBJ2-7; D unclear. CDR3 length equals 15 residues. V was shortened by 0 bases and J by 3 bases, with 12 bases between the two germline ends. Per germline, CDR1 MNHEY and CDR2 SMNVEV (reference sequence). CDR3 coding DNA: TGTGCCAGCAGTTTATCAGATCAAGTCATCTACGAGCAGTACTTC. Encoded protein: CASSLSDQVIYEQYF.

In its sample, this clone was seen a few times. The rearrangement joins TRBV27 to TRBJ1-2; D not certain. Germline V lookup: CDR1 MNHEY, CDR2 SMNVEV (reference sequence). This CDR3 has 16 residues. Trimming removed 9 bases from V and 6 bases from J, with 26 bases in between. CDR3 region: CASSEDGPHGWNGYTF. The CDR3 bases are TGTGCCAGTTCCGAGGACGGCCCTCATGGTTGGAATGGCTACACCTTC.

The chain recombines TRBV2 with TRBJ2-6; D possibly corresponds to TRBD1 (6 bases). The germline V gene has CDR1 SNHLY and CDR2 FYNNEI. The CDR3 is made up of 15 amino acids. V lost 10 bases and J lost 4, with 17 bases in between. In DNA form, the CDR3 reads TGTGCCAACAGGGCTACAGGGTCGGGGGCCAACGTCCTGACTTTC. Residues: CANRATGSGANVLTF.

This clone was recorded a few times. A much larger clone differs from this one at a single base, so this may be a read error. The V call is TRBV2, the J call TRBJ2-2, with D maybe TRBD2 (7 bases). The germline V gene encodes CDR1 SNHLY and CDR2 FYNNEI. This CDR3 has 16 residues. V lost 6 bases and J 1 base, leaving 15 bases between the germline ends. CDR3 sequence reads: CASRGGGVRNTGELFF. For the CDR3, the DNA is TGTGCCAGCAGAGGAGGGGGGGTCAGGAACACCGGGGAGCTGTTTTTT.

This clone was seen ten or more times. Sequence at one end of the junction differs from germline and may be a read error. The V gene is TRBV18, the J gene TRBJ2-1, with 11 nucleotides matching TRBD2. In germline, CDR1 is KGHSH, CDR2 LQKENI. The CDR3 runs 16 residues. The CDR3 coding sequence is TGTGCCAGCTCACCTTCCGGGACTAGCGGCGTCAATGAGCGGTTCTTC. It encodes CASSPSGTSGVNERFF.